One and the same sample provided the 23 T cell receptor beta chains below, sequenced in a study of shared clonotypes between healthy human individuals. This table comes from immunoSEQ multiplex PCR, and its TCRdb copy is limited to in-frame clones, with some not included. The table lists more than 900,000 clones, 70% to 80% of them singletons. Sequenced sample: memory CD4+ T cells from PBMCs. Subset specified: CD45RA-negative fraction. The receptors originated from a young man in good health. Some clones in this sample may be carry-over from other donors' samples.

The chain joins TRBV19 to TRBJ2-3, with 7 positions matching TRBD2. The CDR3 spans 14 residues. V lost 4 bases to trimming and J lost 5 bases; unmatched junction nucleotides: 6. Germline-derived CDR1 and CDR2 are LNHDA and SQIVND (reference sequence). The CDR3, as DNA: TGTGCCAGTAGTAGAAAAGCGGGACTAGATACGCAGTATTTT. Protein: CASSRKAGLDTQYF.

The chain recombines TRBV29-1 with TRBJ1-1; possibly TRBD1 for D (5 bases). The germline V gene encodes CDR1 SQVTM and CDR2 ANQGSEA. Trimming shortened V by 4 bases and J by 1 base, and 10 bases separated the two germline ends. There are 13 residues in the CDR3. The CDR3 is CSVASGGNTEAFF. DNA of the CDR3: TGCAGCGTTGCTTCGGGGGGGAACACTGAAGCTTTCTTT.

On this clone: Different DNA sequences within this sample yield the same CDR3. The chain uses TRBV9 and TRBJ2-1; 10 bases are shared with TRBD2. Trimming cost V 0 bases and J 3 bases; bases outside gene matches: 0. In germline, CDR1 is SGDLS, CDR2 YYNGEE. The CDR3 extends over 15 amino acids. CDR3 sequence (DNA): TGTGCCAGCAGCGTAGGACTAGCGGGCTACAATGAGCAGTTCTTC. This encodes CASSVGLAGYNEQFF.

The V gene is TRBV5-4, the J gene TRBJ2-2; D possibly corresponds to TRBD1 (5 bases). There are 13 residues in the CDR3. Germline V gene data show CDR1 as SGHNT and CDR2 as YYREEE (reference sequence). Trimming took 3 bases from V and 6 from J, leaving 9 bases between them. CDR3 residues: CASSSTVSGELFF. The CDR3 bases are TGTGCCAGCAGCTCGACAGTATCCGGGGAGCTGTTTTTT.

The chain couples TRBV28 to TRBJ2-4, with a tentative D call TRBD1 (6 bases). V was trimmed by 2 bases and J by 2 bases, leaving 7 bases between them. This CDR3 region has 14 residues. Germline-derived CDR1 and CDR2 are MDHEN and SYDVKM. The CDR3 nucleotides are TGTGCCAGCAGTTTAGGACAGACCAAAAACATTCAGTACTTC. Its protein product is CASSLGQTKNIQYF.

This chain uses TRBV7-3 with TRBJ2-3; TRBD1 is a possible D gene (5 bases). The CDR3 totals 14 residues. Germline V lookup: CDR1 SGHTA, CDR2 FQGTGA. The V and J ends lost 0 bases and 6 bases respectively, with 10 bases between them. CDR3 residues: CASSLTAGLDTQYF. In nucleotides, the CDR3 is TGTGCCAGCAGCTTAACGGCAGGGTTGGATACGCAGTATTTT.

The CDR3 reads CASSLFGRSDTQYF. The CDR3 DNA sequence: TGTGCCAGCAGTTTGTTTGGGAGGTCAGATACGCAGTATTTT. The chain employs TRBV28 and TRBJ2-3; maybe TRBD2 (6 bases). V was clipped by 3 bases and J by 4 bases, with 11 bases between them. This CDR3 contains 14 residues. The germline CDR1 and CDR2 sequences are MDHEN and SYDVKM.

The chain is built from TRBV11-2 and TRBJ2-1; the match to TRBD1 covers 8 bases. Per the germline V gene, CDR1 is SGHAT and CDR2 is FQNNGV. This CDR3 has 17 residues. J gave up 4 bases and V 0 bases, and 8 bases lay outside the gene matches. Written as DNA, the CDR3 is TGTGCCAGCAGCTTAGATCTTCCAGGGGGCATATACAATGAGCAGTTCTTC. Its protein product is CASSLDLPGGIYNEQFF.

The chain carries TRBV19 and TRBJ1-2; TRBD1 matches at 10 bases. Losses at the gene ends were 6 bases for V and 7 bases for J; bases not matched to a gene: 5. The V gene's germline CDR1 is LNHDA and CDR2 SQIVND (reference sequence). This CDR3 has 13 amino acids. CDR3 DNA: TGTGCCAGTAGCCTGACAGGGGGCGGTGGCTACACCTTC. Its translation: CASSLTGGGGYTF.

The chain links TRBV28 to TRBJ1-3; D is uncertain. V was cut by 2 bases and J by 0 bases, with 5 bases left in between. CDR3 length: 14 amino acids. CDR1 is MDHEN and CDR2 is SYDVKM in the germline V gene. In DNA form, the CDR3 reads TGTGCCAGCAGTTTACTGCCCTCTGGAAACACCATATATTTT. Protein sequence: CASSLLPSGNTIYF.

The chain couples TRBV25-1 to TRBJ1-2, with 9 bases lining up with TRBD1. This CDR3 is built from 16 residues. The J segment lost 4 bases and the V segment lost 6 bases, leaving 12 bases of the junction unmatched. Germline lookup yields CDR1 MGHDK and CDR2 SYGVNS. CDR3 nucleotides: TGTGCCAGCAGCATAAACCCGGGACAGGGAATCTATGGCTACACCTTC. This codes for CASSINPGQGIYGYTF.

The rearrangement links TRBV5-1 to TRBJ1-1; no firm D call. The ends were cut back, 0 bases at V and 4 bases at J, with 10 bases in the middle. The CDR3 extends over 14 amino acids. Germline V gene lookup returns CDR1 SGHRS and CDR2 YFSETQ. As DNA, the CDR3 is TGCGCCAGCAGCTTGGAGGGAGGGAGCACTGAAGCTTTCTTT. Translated: CASSLEGGSTEAFF. Full variable domain (remainder filled in from reference TRBV5-1 and TRBJ1-1): KAGVTQTPRYLIKTRGQQVTLSCSPISGHRSVSWYQQTPGQGLQFLFEYFSETQRNKGNFPGRFSGRQFSNSRSEMNVSTLELGDSALYLCASSLEGGSTEAFFGQGTRLTVV.

The rearrangement links TRBV7-6 to TRBJ2-1, with TRBD2 matching over 12 bases. This CDR3 contains 18 residues. The germline gives CDR1 SGHVS, CDR2 FNYEAQ. V dropped 2 bases and J dropped 7; count of bases not matched to a gene: 12. CDR3 amino acids: CASSLRLLAGGPGNEQFF. CDR3 DNA: TGTGCCAGCAGCTTAAGGCTTCTAGCGGGAGGGCCGGGGAATGAGCAGTTCTTC.

The chain carries TRBV6-1 and TRBJ2-3; weak D call: TRBD2 (5 bases). V gave up 1 base and J gave up 0 bases, with 8 bases separating them. CDR3 size: 15 residues. The germline gives CDR1 MNHNS, CDR2 SASEGT. The CDR3 reads CASSEVAGSTDTQYF. In DNA form, the CDR3 reads TGTGCCAGCAGTGAAGTGGCGGGTAGCACAGATACGCAGTATTTT.

The chain links TRBV27 to TRBJ2-3, with TRBD2 matching 10 bases. CDR1 and CDR2 (germline): MNHEY, SMNVEV (reference sequence). This CDR3 spans 14 amino acids. V gave up 5 bases and J gave up 4 bases; unmatched junction bases: 3. In DNA, the CDR3 is TGTGCCAGCAGTAGCGGGAGGGCCGCAGATACGCAGTATTTT. It translates to CASSSGRAADTQYF.

This chain joins TRBV25-1 and TRBJ2-5; no definite D call. This CDR3 has 13 amino acids. V lost 0 bases and J 4 bases, leaving 6 bases between the germline ends. Per germline, CDR1 MGHDK and CDR2 SYGVNS. CDR3 in amino acids: CASSEYGGETQYF. The CDR3 DNA reads as TGTGCCAGCAGTGAATATGGCGGAGAGACCCAGTACTTC. Based on the CDR3 plus reference TRBV25-1 and TRBJ2-5, the full variable domain is EADIYQTPRYLVIGTGKKITLECSQTMGHDKMYWYQQDPGMELHLIHYSYGVNSTEKGDLSSESTVSRIRTEHFPLTLESARPSHTSQYLCASSEYGGETQYFGPGTRLLVL.

With regard to this clone: The sample carries other DNA sequences with the same CDR3. V usage is TRBV18 and J usage is TRBJ1-1; no reliable D call. The V gene lost 1 base and the J gene lost 2 bases, with 5 bases spanning the gap. The CDR3 runs 13 residues. Germline-derived CDR1 and CDR2 are KGHSH and LQKENI. This CDR3 reads CASSPQANTEAFF. The CDR3 DNA sequence: TGTGCCAGCTCACCACAGGCAAACACTGAAGCTTTCTTT.

The chain uses TRBV11-3 and TRBJ2-7; 7 nucleotides match TRBD1. Germline V gives CDR1 SGHNT, CDR2 YENEEA. Germline trimming cut 5 bases from V and 2 bases from J; bases unmatched to any gene: 3. This CDR3 is built from 13 residues. DNA of the CDR3: TGTGCCAGCAGCCGAGGGGGCCCCTACGAGCAGTACTTC. It codes for CASSRGGPYEQYF.

J is TRBJ2-5 and V is TRBV5-1; possibly TRBD1 or TRBD2 for D (6 bases each). V lost 5 bases to trimming and J lost 0 bases, with 11 bases between them. Germline loops: CDR1 SGHRS, CDR2 YFSETQ. This CDR3 comprises 14 residues. The DNA of the CDR3 is TGCGCCAGCAGGGGGGGCCTTAACCAAGAGACCCAGTACTTC. Translation gives CASRGGLNQETQYF. Complete variable domain (other parts from reference TRBV5-1 and TRBJ2-5): KAGVTQTPRYLIKTRGQQVTLSCSPISGHRSVSWYQQTPGQGLQFLFEYFSETQRNKGNFPGRFSGRQFSNSRSEMNVSTLELGDSALYLCASRGGLNQETQYFGPGTRLLVL.

This chain links TRBV5-3 with TRBJ1-2; D gene unclear. TRBV5-3 is marked as an open reading frame, function uncertain. This CDR3 contains 13 residues. V was clipped by 4 bases and J by 8 bases, with 15 bases between them. The CDR3 coding sequence is TGTGCCAGAAGCCGCCCTCGGACGGCGGGCTACACCTTC. Encoded protein: CARSRPRTAGYTF.

The chain has TRBV10-2 and TRBJ2-5; D is perhaps TRBD1 (5 bases). Germline CDR1 reads WSHSY; CDR2 reads SAAADI. V lost 3 bases and J lost 5, with 19 bases in between. The length of the CDR3 is 16 residues. CDR3 sequence reads: CASSDEAGAGRETQYF. In DNA, the CDR3 is TGCGCCAGCAGTGATGAGGCTGGGGCAGGGCGGGAGACCCAGTACTTC.

This chain connects TRBV11-2 to TRBJ2-6; possible D gene TRBD2, 7 bases. Germline V lookup: CDR1 SGHAT, CDR2 FQNNGV. The CDR3 has 18 residues. The V end lost 8 bases, the J end lost 0 bases, and 20 bases lay between the germline ends. CDR3 region: CASRRPGGVNSGANVLTF. For the CDR3, the DNA is TGTGCCAGCCGCCGTCCGGGGGGCGTTAACTCTGGGGCCAACGTCCTGACTTTC.

The chain combines TRBV6-6 with TRBJ1-2; no firm D call. CDR3 length: 11 residues. With 2 bases removed from V and 3 bases from J, the gap between germline ends came to 1 base. Looked up from germline, CDR1 is MNHNY and CDR2 is SVGAGI (reference sequence). The CDR3 spells CASSYDYGYTF. The CDR3 DNA sequence: TGTGCCAGCAGTTACGACTATGGCTACACCTTC.